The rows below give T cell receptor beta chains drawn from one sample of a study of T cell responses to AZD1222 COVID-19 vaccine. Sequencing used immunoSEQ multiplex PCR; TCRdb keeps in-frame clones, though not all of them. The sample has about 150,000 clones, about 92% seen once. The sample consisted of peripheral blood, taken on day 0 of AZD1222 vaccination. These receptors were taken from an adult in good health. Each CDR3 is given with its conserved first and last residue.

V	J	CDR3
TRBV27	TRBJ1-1	CASSLFGGTGEAFF
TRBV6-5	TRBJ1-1	CASSYLQGFTEAFF
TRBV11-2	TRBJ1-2	CASRFTGTGGRAYGYTF
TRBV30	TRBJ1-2	CAWRTGSYSGYTF
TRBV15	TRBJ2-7	CATSRDEAHPLPQYF
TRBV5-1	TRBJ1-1	CASSLVGTGTEAFF
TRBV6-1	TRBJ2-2	CASSEGWANTGELFF
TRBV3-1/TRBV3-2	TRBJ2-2	CASSQGGLAGGTGELFF
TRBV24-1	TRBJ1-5	CATIETGGTQPQHF
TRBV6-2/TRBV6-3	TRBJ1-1	CASSHEGPTGEGVGGMNTEAFF
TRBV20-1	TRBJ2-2	CSASKELAGLANTGELFF
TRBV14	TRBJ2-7	CASSQEVIPGYEQYF
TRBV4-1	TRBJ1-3	CASSQRPGTVEDPIYF
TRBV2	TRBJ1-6	CASSELGQGNSPLHF
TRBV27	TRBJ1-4	CASSSSGSNEKLFF
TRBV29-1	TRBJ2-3	CSVEPNRGSDTQYF
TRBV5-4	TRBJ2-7	CASSPRTASYEQYF
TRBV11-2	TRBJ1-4	CASSLERGRWHKGEKLFF
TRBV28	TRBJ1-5	CASSFKQPQHF
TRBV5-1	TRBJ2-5	CASSLAGRQETQYF
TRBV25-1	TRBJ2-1	CASMGLAGGSSYNEQFF
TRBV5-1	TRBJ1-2	CASSLGSGFRETLGYTF
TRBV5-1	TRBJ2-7	CASSLASGSSYEQYF
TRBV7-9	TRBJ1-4	CASSPGVAEEKLFF
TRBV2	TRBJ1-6	CASRTGRLNSPLHF
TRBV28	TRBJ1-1	CASSLVRGGSGTEAFF
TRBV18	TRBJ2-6	CASSPTRGPGANVLTF
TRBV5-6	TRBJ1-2	CASSRITGIGDTTF
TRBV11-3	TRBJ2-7	CASSLARQYEQYF
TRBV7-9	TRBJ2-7	CASSFTHRGPWEQYF
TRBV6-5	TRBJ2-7	CASIFRGLRYEQYF
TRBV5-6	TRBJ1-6	CASSLAWDRASPLHF
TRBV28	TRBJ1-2	CASSQTPGHLYGYTF
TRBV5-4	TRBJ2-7	CASSFQGALGYEQYF
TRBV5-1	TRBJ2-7	CASSTGTSYEQYF
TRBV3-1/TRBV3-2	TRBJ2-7	CASSPGTGEGEQYF
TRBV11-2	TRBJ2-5	CASSSGARGSQTQYF